The rows below give T cell receptor beta chains drawn from one sample of a study of T cell repertoires in cytomegalovirus infection. Their antigens are not known. TCRdb itself ran the reads through MiXCR, one entry per CDR3 protein. The sample holds over 250,000 distinct CDR3 sequences, under 25% seen once. This material consisted of cultured PBMCs, taken from culture after CMV antigen stimulation. All receptors come from a human donor in good health (CMV status not recorded). Some clones in this sample may be carry-over from other donors' samples. CDR3s include the opening cysteine and the closing phenylalanine or tryptophan. The D gene is left open where the match is weak.

J | D | V | CDR3
TRBJ2-7 | . | TRBV7-8 | CASSWRGEPREQYF
TRBJ1-4 | TRBD1 | TRBV18 | CASSPRQGVREKLFF
TRBJ1-2 | TRBD1 | TRBV12-3/TRBV12-4 | CASSLAGQGARGYTF
TRBJ2-7 | TRBD2 | TRBV6-2/TRBV6-3 | CASSYPVGRDRSYEQYF
TRBJ2-1 | TRBD2 | TRBV20-1 | CSASSSGSSHNEQFF
TRBJ1-3 | . | TRBV19 | CGTAGWSSGNTIYF
TRBJ2-3 | . | TRBV7-2 | CASSGGPSTDTQYF
TRBJ2-7 | . | TRBV28 | CASSLTSEQYF
TRBJ2-5 | TRBD2 | TRBV5-1 | CASSLTFPAGVGETQYF
TRBJ1-2 | . | TRBV7-9 | CASSSDGAYGYTF
TRBJ1-1 | TRBD1 | TRBV29-1 | CSVEVRDRGPPEAFF
TRBJ2-3 | TRBD2 | TRBV7-2 | CASSPGLAGGPTDTQYF
TRBJ2-3 | . | TRBV7-2 | CASSDLTGTAQYF
TRBJ2-1 | TRBD2 | TRBV5-6 | CASSLLAAPSYNEQFF